This is a list of T cell receptor beta chains from one sample in a study of radiotherapy plus CTLA-4 blockade in lung cancer. Sequencing used immunoSEQ multiplex PCR; TCRdb keeps in-frame clones, though not all of them. The sample has around 65,000 clones, around three quarters seen once; the top ten hold 4.4%. The sequencing used peripheral blood, collected from a patient treated with radiotherapy plus ipilimumab. The receptors originated from a human donor with non-small cell lung cancer who had a complete response to radiotherapy plus ipilimumab. Both conserved end residues are part of each CDR3. Each record gives: D gene, J gene, clone size, V gene, CDR3 protein, CDR3 DNA. The D gene is left open where the match is weak. Size values are once, few and many counts, or a class for expanded clones, and some rows have none.

>TRBD1|TRBJ2-1|.|TRBV4-1
CASSQDRTGGGGEQFF
TGCGCCAGCAGCCAAGACCGGACAGGGGGCGGGGGTGAGCAGTTCTTC
>TRBD1|TRBJ2-1|.|TRBV14
CASSHRGRLGEQFF
TGTGCCAGCAGCCACAGGGGGCGTTTGGGAGAGCAGTTCTTC
>.|TRBJ1-1|.|TRBV9
CASSVVVAGKASTEAFF
TGTGCCAGCAGCGTAGTGGTAGCAGGGAAGGCGAGCACTGAAGCTTTCTTT
>.|TRBJ2-1|.|TRBV19
CASSRETGSTTGKYNEQFF
TGTGCCAGTAGTAGAGAAACTGGTTCTACCACAGGTAAATACAATGAGCAGTTCTTC
>TRBD1|TRBJ1-3|.|TRBV6-6
CASSYGQGGNTIYF
TGTGCCAGCAGTTACGGACAGGGGGGAAACACCATATATTTT
>TRBD1|TRBJ2-1|.|TRBV6-6
CASTGQTYNEQFF
TGTGCCAGCACGGGACAGACATACAATGAGCAGTTCTTC
>TRBD1|TRBJ1-5|.|TRBV30
CAWSRQGSEPQHF
TGTGCCTGGAGTCGACAGGGCTCTGAGCCCCAGCATTTT
>TRBD1|TRBJ2-5|.|TRBV27
CASSFTGTGSETQYF
TGTGCCAGCAGTTTCACCGGGACAGGGTCCGAGACCCAGTACTTC
>.|TRBJ2-5|.|TRBV5-4
CASSLVERQETQYF
TGTGCCAGCAGCTTGGTGGAGAGACAAGAGACCCAGTACTTC
>TRBD1|TRBJ1-1|.|TRBV6-6
CASRGQGRDTEAFF
TGTGCCAGCAGGGGACAGGGGAGAGACACTGAAGCTTTCTTT
>TRBD1|TRBJ1-4|.|TRBV11-2
CASSSQGGFGKLFF
TGTGCCAGCAGCTCACAGGGGGGATTTGGAAAACTGTTTTTT
>TRBD1|TRBJ1-2|.|TRBV29-1
CSEGQGESDGYTF
TGCAGCGAGGGACAGGGGGAGTCTGATGGCTACACCTTC
>.|TRBJ1-5|.|TRBV11-3
CASSGGENQPQHF
TGTGCCAGCAGCGGAGGGGAAAATCAGCCCCAGCATTTT
>.|TRBJ1-1|.|TRBV10-3
CAISGGTGMNTEAFF
TGTGCCATCAGTGGGGGGACGGGGATGAACACTGAAGCTTTCTTT
>TRBD1|TRBJ1-5|.|TRBV6-5
CASSYSYRGRQPQHF
TGTGCCAGCAGTTACTCGTACAGGGGGCGGCAGCCCCAGCATTTT
>.|TRBJ1-5|.|TRBV7-9
CASSFVGQPQHF
TGTGCCAGCAGCTTCGTCGGTCAGCCCCAGCATTTT
>.|TRBJ1-3|.|TRBV6-5
CASSYERGRGNTIYF
TGTGCCAGCAGTTACGAGCGGGGCAGGGGAAACACCATATATTTT
>TRBD1|TRBJ2-5|.|TRBV5-1
CASSPRTGQETQYF
TGCGCCAGCAGCCCACGGACAGGGCAAGAGACCCAGTACTTC
>TRBD2|TRBJ2-3|.|TRBV2
CASSVGRGGSTDTQYF
TGTGCCAGCAGTGTTGGTCGGGGGGGCTCCACAGATACGCAGTATTTT
>.|TRBJ1-3|once|TRBV5-1
CASSYTSGQFSGNTIYF
TGCGCCAGCAGTTACACATCCGGACAGTTTTCTGGAAACACCATATATTTT
>.|TRBJ2-1|once|TRBV28
CASSPTGGEVYNEQFF
TGTGCCAGCAGCCCCACAGGCGGGGAGGTTTACAATGAGCAGTTCTTC
>.|TRBJ2-2|.|TRBV29-1
CSVDRGSGELFF
TGCAGCGTTGACAGGGGATCCGGGGAGCTGTTTTTT
>.|TRBJ2-3|.|TRBV7-2
CASSLRASPGDTQYF
TGTGCCAGCAGCTTAAGGGCGAGTCCGGGAGATACGCAGTATTTT
>.|TRBJ1-2|.|TRBV16
CASSQERQAVYGYTF
TGTGCCAGCAGCCAAGAGAGGCAGGCCGTCTATGGCTACACCTTC
>.|TRBJ1-3|.|TRBV6-5
CASSYGPSSGNTIYF
TGTGCCAGCAGTTACGGACCGAGCTCTGGAAACACCATATATTTT
>TRBD1|TRBJ2-7|.|TRBV18
CASSQIPGQGKNEQYF
TGTGCCAGCTCACAAATCCCGGGACAGGGGAAAAACGAGCAGTACTTC
>.|TRBJ1-1|once|TRBV29-1
CSVEDRREAFF
TGCAGCGTTGAAGATAGACGGGAAGCTTTCTTT
>TRBD2|TRBJ2-3|.|TRBV7-9
CASSLLGLQAGGISDTQYF
TGTGCCAGCAGCTTATTGGGTCTCCAAGCGGGAGGGATATCAGATACGCAGTATTTT
>.|TRBJ2-3|.|TRBV4-3
CASSQIGGPDTQYF
TGCGCCAGCAGCCAGATAGGGGGGCCAGATACGCAGTATTTT
>TRBD2|TRBJ2-2|few|TRBV4-1
CASSQGGLAGVGTGELFF
TGCGCCAGCAGCCAGGGGGGACTAGCGGGAGTGGGCACCGGGGAGCTGTTTTTT
>.|TRBJ2-2|.|TRBV10-3
CAIGTRQANTGELFF
TGTGCCATCGGGACACGACAGGCGAACACCGGGGAGCTGTTTTTT
>.|TRBJ1-5|.|TRBV19
CASSIGEPQHF
TGTGCCAGTAGTATAGGGGAGCCCCAGCATTTT
>TRBD1|TRBJ1-5|.|TRBV19
CASSIQGGQPQHF
TGTGCCAGTAGTATACAGGGGGGTCAGCCCCAGCATTTT
>.|TRBJ1-4|.|TRBV6-5
CASSSEGVRGEKLFF
TGTGCCAGCAGTTCCGAGGGCGTTCGGGGTGAAAAACTGTTTTTT
>TRBD1|TRBJ2-2|.|TRBV5-3
CARSLTGGGWNTGELFF
TGTGCCAGAAGCTTGACAGGGGGCGGTTGGAACACCGGGGAGCTGTTTTTT
>TRBD2|TRBJ2-3|few|TRBV28
CASSLLTSGSETDTQYF
TGTGCCAGCAGTTTACTGACTAGCGGGAGTGAGACAGATACGCAGTATTTT
>.|TRBJ2-6|.|TRBV6-5
CAGKNTWEANVLTF
TGTGCCGGCAAAAATACGTGGGAAGCCAACGTCCTGACTTTC
>TRBD1|TRBJ1-1|.|TRBV7-8
CASSARTGPRSMNTEAFF
TGTGCCAGCAGCGCCCGGACAGGCCCCCGCTCAATGAACACTGAAGCTTTCTTT
>TRBD1|TRBJ1-5|.|TRBV5-8
CASSLSGTGANQPQHF
TGTGCCAGCAGCTTGTCCGGGACAGGAGCAAATCAGCCCCAGCATTTT
>.|TRBJ1-2|.|TRBV10-3
CATVTRINYGYTF
TGTGCCACCGTTACAAGGATCAACTATGGCTACACCTTC
>.|TRBJ2-2|.|TRBV6-5
CASSSSRDGNTGELFF
TGTGCCAGCAGTTCCTCCAGGGATGGGAACACCGGGGAGCTGTTTTTT
>.|TRBJ2-5|.|TRBV25-1
CASSEFLDSGIKYF
TGTGCCAGCAGTGAATTCCTAGATTCGGGAATAAAGTACTTC
>TRBD2|TRBJ2-3|.|TRBV4-3
CASSQLAGRLDTQYF
TGCGCCAGCAGCCAACTAGCGGGGCGTTTAGATACGCAGTATTTT
>TRBD1|TRBJ2-2|.|TRBV29-1
CSVAGDSANTGELFF
TGCAGCGTTGCCGGGGACAGCGCTAACACCGGGGAGCTGTTTTTT
>.|TRBJ2-7|few|TRBV19
CASSIGQNGVDEQYF
TGTGCCAGTAGTATCGGGCAGAATGGGGTGGACGAGCAGTACTTC
>TRBD1|TRBJ1-2|.|TRBV5-4
CASSLGTGAGYGYTF
TGTGCCAGCAGCTTGGGGACAGGGGCTGGCTATGGCTACACCTTC
>.|TRBJ1-3|.|TRBV27
CASSTVGQINTIYF
TGTGCCAGCAGTACCGTCGGACAGATTAACACCATATATTTT
>.|TRBJ1-1|.|TRBV4-1
CASSIQQGSRGTEAFF
TGCGCCAGCAGCATCCAACAGGGCTCGCGGGGCACTGAAGCTTTCTTT
>.|TRBJ1-3|.|TRBV7-2
CASSLGGGGGNTIYF
TGTGCCAGCAGTCTAGGGGGGGGCGGTGGAAACACCATATATTTT
>TRBD2|TRBJ2-3|.|TRBV18
CASSPPGLAGGPPLTDTQYF
TGTGCCAGCTCACCTCCGGGACTAGCGGGGGGTCCTCCGCTCACAGATACGCAGTATTTT